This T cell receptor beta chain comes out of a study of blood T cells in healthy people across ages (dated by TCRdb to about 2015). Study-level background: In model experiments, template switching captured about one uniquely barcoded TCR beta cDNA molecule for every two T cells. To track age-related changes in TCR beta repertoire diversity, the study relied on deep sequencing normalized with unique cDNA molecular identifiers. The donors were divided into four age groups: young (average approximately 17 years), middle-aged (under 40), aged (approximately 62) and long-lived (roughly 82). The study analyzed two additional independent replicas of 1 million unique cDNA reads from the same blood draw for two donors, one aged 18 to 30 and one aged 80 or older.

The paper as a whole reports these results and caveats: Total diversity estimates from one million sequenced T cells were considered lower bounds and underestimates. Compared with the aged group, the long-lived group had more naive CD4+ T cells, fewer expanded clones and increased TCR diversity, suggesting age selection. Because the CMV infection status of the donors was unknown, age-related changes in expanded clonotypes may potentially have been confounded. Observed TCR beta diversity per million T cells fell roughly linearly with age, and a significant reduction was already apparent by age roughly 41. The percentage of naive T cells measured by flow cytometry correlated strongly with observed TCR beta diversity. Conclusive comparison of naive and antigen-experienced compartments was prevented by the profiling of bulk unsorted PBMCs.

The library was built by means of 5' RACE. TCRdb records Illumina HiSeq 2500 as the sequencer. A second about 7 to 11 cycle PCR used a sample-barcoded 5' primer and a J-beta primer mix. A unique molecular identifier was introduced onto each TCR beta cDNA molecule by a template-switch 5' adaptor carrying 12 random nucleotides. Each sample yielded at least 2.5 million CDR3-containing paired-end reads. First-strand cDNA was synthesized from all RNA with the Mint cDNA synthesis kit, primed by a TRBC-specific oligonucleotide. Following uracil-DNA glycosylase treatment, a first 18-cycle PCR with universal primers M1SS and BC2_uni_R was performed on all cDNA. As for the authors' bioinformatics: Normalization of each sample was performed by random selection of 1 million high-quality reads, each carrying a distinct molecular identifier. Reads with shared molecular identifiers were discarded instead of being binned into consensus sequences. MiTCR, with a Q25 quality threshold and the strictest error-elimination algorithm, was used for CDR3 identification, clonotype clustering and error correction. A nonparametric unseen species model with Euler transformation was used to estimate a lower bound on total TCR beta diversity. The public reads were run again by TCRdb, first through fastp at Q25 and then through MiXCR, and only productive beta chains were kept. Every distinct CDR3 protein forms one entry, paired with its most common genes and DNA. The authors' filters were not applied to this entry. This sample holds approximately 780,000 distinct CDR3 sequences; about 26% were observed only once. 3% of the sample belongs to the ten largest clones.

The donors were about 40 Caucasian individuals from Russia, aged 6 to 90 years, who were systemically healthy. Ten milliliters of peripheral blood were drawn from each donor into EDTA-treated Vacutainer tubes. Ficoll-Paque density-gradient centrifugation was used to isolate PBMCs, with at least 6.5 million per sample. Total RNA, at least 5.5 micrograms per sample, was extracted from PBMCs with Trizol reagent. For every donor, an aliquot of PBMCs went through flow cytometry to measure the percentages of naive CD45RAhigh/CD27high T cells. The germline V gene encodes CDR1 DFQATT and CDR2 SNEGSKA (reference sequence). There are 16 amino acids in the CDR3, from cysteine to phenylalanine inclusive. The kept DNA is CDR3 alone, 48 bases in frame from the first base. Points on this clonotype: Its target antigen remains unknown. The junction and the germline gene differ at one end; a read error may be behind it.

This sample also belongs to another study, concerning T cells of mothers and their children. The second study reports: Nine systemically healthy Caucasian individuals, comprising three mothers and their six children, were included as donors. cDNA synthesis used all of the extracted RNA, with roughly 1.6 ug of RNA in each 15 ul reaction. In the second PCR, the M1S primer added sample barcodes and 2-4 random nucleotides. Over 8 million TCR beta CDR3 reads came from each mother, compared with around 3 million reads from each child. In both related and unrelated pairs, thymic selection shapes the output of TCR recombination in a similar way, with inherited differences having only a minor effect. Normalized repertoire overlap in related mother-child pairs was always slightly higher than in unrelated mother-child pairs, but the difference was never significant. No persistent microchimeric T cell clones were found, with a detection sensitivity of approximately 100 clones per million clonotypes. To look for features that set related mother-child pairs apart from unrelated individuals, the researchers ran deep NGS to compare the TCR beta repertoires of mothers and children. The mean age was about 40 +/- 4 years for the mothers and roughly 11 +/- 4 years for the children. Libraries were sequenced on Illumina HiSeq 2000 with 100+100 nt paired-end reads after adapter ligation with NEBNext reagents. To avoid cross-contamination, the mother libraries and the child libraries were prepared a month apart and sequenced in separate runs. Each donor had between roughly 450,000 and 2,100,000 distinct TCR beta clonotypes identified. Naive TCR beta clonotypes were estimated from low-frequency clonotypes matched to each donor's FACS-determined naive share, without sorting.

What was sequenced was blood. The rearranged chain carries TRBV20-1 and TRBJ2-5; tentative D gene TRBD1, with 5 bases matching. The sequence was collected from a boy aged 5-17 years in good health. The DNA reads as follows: TGCAGTGCTAGAGATAGCTTGGTTAGCAGGGCCGATGAGCAGTCCTTC. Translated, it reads CSARDSLVSRADEQSF.